What follows are 22 T cell receptor beta chains derived from one specimen sequenced in a study of T cell repertoires in cytomegalovirus infection. TCRdb reanalysed the reads using MiXCR and keeps one entry per CDR3 protein. The sample lists approximately 500,000 distinct CDR3 sequences; approximately 16% were seen once. Sequencing was performed on CD8+ T cells from PBMCs. The source is a human donor in good health (CMV status not recorded). Some clones in this sample may be carry-over from other donors' samples.

This clonotype was seen at least ten times. The gene calls are TRBV7-9 and TRBJ2-5; possibly TRBD2 for D (5 bases). Germline values: CDR1 SEHNR, CDR2 FQNEAQ (reference sequence). This CDR3 is built from 13 residues. V lost 7 bases and J lost 2, with 11 bases in between. The CDR3 protein is CASTSGFQETQYF. In DNA form, the CDR3 reads TGTGCCAGCACTTCGGGGTTTCAAGAGACCCAGTACTTC.

The chain couples TRBV6-1 to TRBJ1-5; possibly TRBD1 for D (5 bases). Germline V gene sequence: CDR1 MNHNS, CDR2 SASEGT. V lost 10 bases to trimming and J lost 0 bases, with 16 bases between them. This CDR3 has 15 amino acids. CDR3 DNA sequence: TGTGCCACGTCGGGGGGACCATATAGCAATCAGCCCCAGCATTTT. Translation gives CATSGGPYSNQPQHF.

The rearrangement links TRBV29-1 to TRBJ2-6; 8 nucleotides line up with TRBD1. Germline CDR1 is SQVTM and CDR2 is ANQGSEA. Trimming took 6 bases from V and 2 from J; bases not matched to a gene: 3. CDR3 length: 14 amino acids. The CDR3 loop is CSVQGAAGANVLTF. For the CDR3, the DNA is TGCAGCGTGCAGGGGGCGGCTGGGGCCAACGTCCTGACTTTC.

The V and J genes are TRBV5-6 and TRBJ2-7, with D maybe TRBD2 (6 bases). The CDR3 runs 15 residues. V was trimmed by 1 base and J by 0 bases, leaving 11 bases between them. Per the germline V gene, CDR1 is SGHDT and CDR2 is YYEEEE. The CDR3 DNA reads as TGTGCCAGCAGCTTGTTGGCTAGCGCCTCCTACGAGCAGTACTTC. Its protein is CASSLLASASYEQYF.

This clonotype was seen only a few times. V gene TRBV5-1 combines with J gene TRBJ2-7; D may be TRBD1 (6 bases). Trimming shortened V by 1 base and J by 2 bases, and 10 bases separated the two germline ends. The CDR3 runs to 14 residues. Germline loops: CDR1 SGHRS, CDR2 YFSETQ. Here the CDR3 DNA reads TGCGCCAGCAGCTTGCTCCGGACAGCCTACGAGCAGTACTTC. Translating gives CASSLLRTAYEQYF.

Many counts were recorded for this clonotype. The genes are TRBV5-1 and TRBJ2-5; no clear D. Germline V gives CDR1 SGHRS, CDR2 YFSETQ. V lost 4 bases, J lost 2 bases, and 9 bases lay in between. This CDR3 region has 13 residues. CDR3 DNA: TGCGCCAGCAGCCGACTGATACAAGAGACCCAGTACTTC. Its protein is CASSRLIQETQYF.

This clonotype has a handful of counts. The rearrangement joins TRBV29-1 to TRBJ1-5, with D tentatively TRBD1 (6 bases). Looked up from germline, CDR1 is SQVTM and CDR2 is ANQGSEA. V was pared by 4 bases and J by 6 bases, with 13 bases between. The CDR3 consists of 13 residues. CDR3 sequence: CSVGGGASQPQHF. The CDR3 DNA sequence: TGCAGCGTTGGGGGGGGGGCGAGTCAGCCCCAGCATTTT.

To note about this clonotype: A much larger clone differs from this one at a single base, so this may be a read error. No conserved phenylalanine or tryptophan is present at the end of the CDR3, so a read error is the likely explanation. The genes are TRBV11-2 and TRBJ2-7; D may be TRBD1 (6 bases). Germline CDR1 SGHAT, CDR2 FQNNGV. Trimming took 4 bases from V and 0 from J, leaving 13 bases between them. The CDR3 sequence is 15 residues long. As DNA, the CDR3 is TGTGCCAGCAGCTCGGGGCAGGGGCCCTCCTACGAGCAGTACTTA. Translating it yields CASSSGQGPSYEQYL.

The sample holds many counts of this clonotype. The rearrangement links TRBV27 to TRBJ2-1; 8 bases align to TRBD1. The CDR3 covers 17 residues. J was trimmed by 5 bases and V by 5 bases; bases with no gene match: 14. The V gene's germline CDR1 is MNHEY and CDR2 SMNVEV (reference sequence). The CDR3 loop reads CASSHPTTGTGNNEQFF. The DNA of the CDR3 is TGTGCCAGCAGTCACCCCACGACCGGGACAGGTAACAATGAGCAGTTCTTC.

This clonotype was seen repeatedly, ten times or more. This CDR3 reads CASGGSGGNEQFF. The DNA for the CDR3 is TGTGCCAGCGGGGGTAGCGGGGGAAATGAGCAGTTCTTC. The chain is built from TRBV12-3 or TRBV12-4 and TRBJ2-1, with 9 bases aligning to TRBD2. The CDR3 is 13 amino acids. Germline trimming cut 8 bases from V and 7 bases from J; bases unmatched to any gene: 6.

This clonotype occurred a few times. In nucleotides, the CDR3 is TGTGCCAGCAGTCCGACTCCGGGACTCACCTACAATGAGCAGTTCTTC. Protein: CASSPTPGLTYNEQFF. The rearrangement joins TRBV27 to TRBJ2-1, with a possible D match to TRBD2 (6 bases). Germline CDR1 MNHEY, CDR2 SMNVEV (reference sequence). This CDR3 contains 16 residues. Trimming pared 5 bases from V and 2 bases from J, leaving 16 bases between.

This clonotype was seen a handful of times. For the CDR3, the DNA is TGTGCCAGCAGCTACCCCAAGCGGGATCCATCCTACGAGCAGTACTTC. Protein: CASSYPKRDPSYEQYF. This chain connects TRBV7-9 to TRBJ2-7; 7 nucleotides align to TRBD2. Trimming removed 4 bases from V and 1 base from J; junction bases left unmatched: 10. The CDR3 has 16 residues. From germline, CDR1 is SEHNR and CDR2 FQNEAQ (reference sequence).

The chain combines TRBV20-1 with TRBJ1-2; possible D gene TRBD1, 6 bases. Trimming left V 0 bases short and J 1 base short, with 18 bases between. Germline lookup yields CDR1 DFQATT and CDR2 SNEGSKA (reference sequence). There are 17 residues in the CDR3. This chain's CDR3 is CSARELNRERLNYGYTF. For the CDR3, the DNA is TGCAGTGCTAGAGAACTAAACAGGGAGCGGCTTAACTATGGCTACACCTTC.

This clonotype was seen at least ten times. The chain carries TRBV27 and TRBJ1-2, with 9 bases fitting TRBD1. Germline CDR1 reads MNHEY; CDR2 reads SMNVEV (reference sequence). This CDR3 has 14 amino acids. J was trimmed by 6 bases and V by 2 bases; bases with no gene match: 4. The CDR3 DNA follows: TGTGCCAGCAGTTTAATACAGGGGGCGGATGGCTACACCTTC. It is translated as CASSLIQGADGYTF.

The J gene is TRBJ1-2, the V gene TRBV14, with D unclear. The germline CDR1 and CDR2 sequences are SGHDN and FVKESK. V shed 4 bases and J shed 14 bases, with 14 bases lying between them. There are 11 residues in the CDR3. CDR3 DNA: TGTGCCAGCAGCCGGGGAGGAGTCAAAACCTTC. Its translation: CASSRGGVKTF.

This chain connects TRBV27 to TRBJ1-1; possible D gene TRBD1, 6 bases. Trimming shortened V by 4 bases and J by 11 bases, and 20 bases separated the two germline ends. The CDR3 totals 14 residues. From germline, CDR1 is MNHEY and CDR2 SMNVEV (reference sequence). CDR3 in amino acids: CASSSTGGQVWAFF. CDR3 DNA sequence: TGTGCCAGCAGTTCAACGGGGGGGCAGGTTTGGGCTTTCTTT.

The chain has TRBV15 and TRBJ1-6; no definite D call. The length of the CDR3 is 16 residues. V was pared by 1 base and J by 7 bases, with 14 bases between. Germline CDR1 is LNHNV and CDR2 is YYDKDF (reference sequence). CDR3 bases: TGTGCCACCAGCAGAGGGATCGGAGGACGGAATTCACCCCTCCACTTT. Amino acids: CATSRGIGGRNSPLHF.

This clonotype was seen repeatedly, ten times or more. J is TRBJ2-7 and V is TRBV7-8, with 7 bases aligning to TRBD1. Losses at the gene ends were 10 bases for V and 3 bases for J; bases not matched to a gene: 6. Germline-derived CDR1 and CDR2 are SGHVS and FQNEAQ. The CDR3 has 12 amino acids. This CDR3 reads CATMGQNYEQYF. The CDR3 nucleotides are TGTGCCACCATGGGACAGAACTACGAGCAGTACTTC.

Only a few counts were recorded for this clonotype. This sequence joins TRBV25-1 and TRBJ2-5; maybe TRBD2 (5 bases). The CDR3 is made up of 13 amino acids. Deletions cut 3 bases from V and 2 bases from J, with 7 bases between. Germline V gene data show CDR1 as MGHDK and CDR2 as SYGVNS. The CDR3 DNA reads TGTGCCAGCAGTGACCGGGATCAAGAGACCCAGTACTTC. Translation gives CASSDRDQETQYF.

This clonotype occurred many times. The chain joins TRBV7-9 to TRBJ2-6, with 14 bases lining up with TRBD2. Germline CDR1 SEHNR, CDR2 FQNEAQ (reference sequence). V shed 5 bases, J shed 0 bases, and the junction held 9 bases outside the gene matches. There are 20 residues in the CDR3. This chain's CDR3 is CASSGGGTSGSSSGANVLTF. In nucleotides, the CDR3 is TGTGCCAGCAGCGGAGGGGGGACTAGCGGGAGCAGCTCTGGGGCCAACGTCCTGACTTTC.

The chain couples TRBV15 to TRBJ1-5; D remains ambiguous. The CDR3 length is 15 residues. The V end was cut by 0 bases, the J end by 3 bases, with 9 bases between. Per germline, CDR1 LNHNV and CDR2 YYDKDF (reference sequence). The CDR3 spells CATSRDTAVNQPQHF. The CDR3 bases are TGTGCCACCAGCAGAGATACGGCCGTCAATCAGCCCCAGCATTTT.

This clonotype has at least ten counts. The chain uses TRBV7-6 and TRBJ2-3; 9 bases fit TRBD1. Germline values: CDR1 SGHVS, CDR2 FNYEAQ. This CDR3 region has 18 residues. With V trimmed by 0 bases and J by 4 bases, 11 bases remained unmatched. The CDR3 region is CASSLAGGQGSSSDTQYF. CDR3 DNA: TGTGCCAGCAGCTTAGCGGGGGGACAGGGCTCATCCTCAGATACGCAGTATTTT.